Below are 14 T cell receptor beta chains sequenced from a single sample in a study of T cell repertoires in cytomegalovirus infection. TCRdb processed the reads anew with MiXCR; each CDR3 protein has one entry. The sample includes 200,000 to 250,000 distinct CDR3 sequences, over 20% seen only once; the top ten take roughly 18%. Sequenced input: CD8+ T cells from PBMCs. These receptors were obtained from a human donor in good health (CMV status not recorded). Some clones in this sample may be carry-over from other donors' samples.

This clonotype was seen more than once but under ten times. The chain employs TRBV5-4 and TRBJ2-1, with 9 bases lining up with TRBD1. The germline V gene has CDR1 SGHNT and CDR2 YYREEE (reference sequence). J was trimmed by 9 bases and V by 3 bases; bases with no gene match: 4. CDR3 length: 13 residues. The CDR3 is CASSYGQGLEQFF. CDR3 nucleotides: TGTGCCAGCAGCTACGGACAGGGGCTTGAGCAGTTCTTC.

Notes on this clonotype: Its ends do not fully match the called genes, so a read error is possible. The chain is built from TRBV5-3 and TRBJ2-5; D remains ambiguous. TRBV5-3 has ORF status, its function being uncertain. The CDR3 extends over 14 amino acids. CDR3 nucleotides: TGTGCCAGCAGCTTGGTTAATATGGGAGAGACCCAGTACTTC. It is translated as CASSLVNMGETQYF.

This clonotype has only a few counts. The V and J genes are TRBV15 and TRBJ2-3; maybe TRBD1 (6 bases). The germline V and J ends were trimmed by 2 bases and 2 bases, with 26 bases remaining between them. CDR3 length: 20 residues. Looked up from germline, CDR1 is LNHNV and CDR2 is YYDKDF (reference sequence). The CDR3 nucleotides are TGTGCCACCAGCAGACGTCCTAGAACCCCAGGGGACAAAATCACAGATACGCAGTATTTT. The encoded protein is CATSRRPRTPGDKITDTQYF.

This clonotype occurred a few times. The chain employs TRBV19 and TRBJ2-2; TRBD2 agrees at 7 bases. Germline V gives CDR1 LNHDA, CDR2 SQIVND (reference sequence). The CDR3 is 14 amino acids. Germline trimming cut 6 bases from V and 3 bases from J; bases unmatched to any gene: 4. The CDR3, as DNA: TGTGCCAGTAGGAGCGGGGCGCACACCGGGGAGCTGTTTTTT. Its translation: CASRSGAHTGELFF. The full variable domain, rest sourced from reference TRBV19 and TRBJ2-2, is DGGITQSPKYLFRKEGQNVTLSCEQNLNHDAMYWYRQDPGQGLRLIYYSQIVNDFQKGDIAEGYSVSREKKESFPLTVTSAQKNPTAFYLCASRSGAHTGELFFGEGSRLTVL.

The chain uses TRBV7-9 and TRBJ2-1; maybe TRBD2 (5 bases). Germline CDR1 and CDR2: SEHNR and FQNEAQ (reference sequence). The CDR3 is 13 residues long. Trimming removed 5 bases at V and 5 bases at J, with 10 bases between. The CDR3 sequence: CASSDGLNNEQFF. In DNA form, the CDR3 reads TGTGCCAGCAGCGACGGACTTAACAATGAGCAGTTCTTC.

The rearrangement uses TRBV6-5 and TRBJ1-6; 9 nucleotides align to TRBD1. Unmatched junction bases numbered 4, after V lost 0 bases and J lost 7 bases. Germline lookup yields CDR1 MNHEY and CDR2 SVGAGI. This CDR3 is 16 amino acids long. CDR3 sequence: CASSYSPDRGNSPLHF. The DNA for the CDR3 is TGTGCCAGCAGTTACTCACCGGACAGGGGCAATTCACCCCTCCACTTT.

This clonotype was counted ten times or more. The J gene is TRBJ2-7, the V gene TRBV7-2, with 8 bases lining up with TRBD2. This CDR3 contains 15 residues. Germline CDR1 SGHTA, CDR2 FQGNSA. Trimming took 2 bases from V and 3 from J; bases not matched to a gene: 6. This CDR3 reads CASSLIRSGGYEQYF. The CDR3 DNA reads TGTGCCAGCAGCTTAATTCGGAGCGGGGGCTACGAGCAGTACTTC.

Only a few counts were recorded for this clonotype. V usage is TRBV27 and J usage is TRBJ1-1, with a weak D call TRBD1 (6 bases). This CDR3 comprises 17 residues. V gave up 2 bases and J gave up 1 base, with 17 bases separating them. Germline V CDR1 and CDR2: MNHEY, SMNVEV (reference sequence). CDR3 coding DNA: TGTGCCAGCAGTTTAGGTGGCAGGGGAGGCACGAACACTGAAGCTTTCTTT. It yields the protein CASSLGGRGGTNTEAFF.

This clonotype has ten or more counts. This rearrangement joins TRBV7-2 to TRBJ2-2; 9 positions agree with TRBD2. This CDR3 spans 18 amino acids. Trimming at V came to 3 bases and at J to 1 base, leaving 9 bases not matched to a gene. Looked up from germline, CDR1 is SGHTA and CDR2 is FQGNSA. The CDR3 coding sequence is TGTGCCAGCAGCTTCTACCCGCTAGCGGGAAAGAACACCGGGGAGCTGTTTTTT. Its translation: CASSFYPLAGKNTGELFF.

This clonotype was found a few times. The chain couples TRBV7-9 to TRBJ2-5; D is perhaps TRBD2 (5 bases). CDR3 length: 12 residues. Trimming cost V 10 bases and J 4 bases, with 13 bases left between them. CDR1 and CDR2 (germline): SEHNR, FQNEAQ (reference sequence). CDR3 protein: CATMEVTETQYF. The CDR3 region has the DNA TGTGCCACTATGGAGGTGACAGAGACCCAGTACTTC.

This clonotype was found many times. The V call is TRBV28, the J call TRBJ1-5; no clear D gene. This CDR3 region has 15 residues. Germline loops: CDR1 MDHEN, CDR2 SYDVKM. Trimming removed 5 bases from V and 0 bases from J, with 11 bases in between. The CDR3 region is CASSGSAYSNQPQHF. CDR3 nucleotide sequence: TGTGCCAGCAGTGGGTCAGCCTATAGCAATCAGCCCCAGCATTTT.

This chain uses TRBV25-1 with TRBJ2-3; D remains unclear. The CDR3 is 14 amino acids. Germline assignment: CDR1 MGHDK and CDR2 SYGVNS. Between the trimmed V and J ends, which lost 1 base and 4 bases, there was a span of 9 bases. The DNA for the CDR3 is TGTGCCAGCAGTGAATTAGTAACGGCAGATACGCAGTATTTT. Translated: CASSELVTADTQYF.

This clonotype was seen more than once but under ten times. The rearrangement uses TRBV10-3 and TRBJ1-5; maybe TRBD1 (6 bases). Per the germline V gene, CDR1 is ENHRY and CDR2 is SYGVKD. There are 13 residues in the CDR3. V lost 8 bases and J lost 2, with 10 bases in between. The CDR3 DNA reads TGTGCCATCGGCAGGGGCCGCAATCAGCCCCAGCATTTT. It yields the protein CAIGRGRNQPQHF.

At least ten counts were recorded for this clonotype. This sequence joins TRBV7-6 and TRBJ2-2; D is possibly TRBD2 (6 bases). The ends were cut back, 5 bases at V and 1 base at J, with 14 bases in the middle. Germline CDR1 and CDR2: SGHVS and FNYEAQ. The CDR3 consists of 16 residues. Here the CDR3 DNA reads TGTGCCAGCAGCCGAGCAATGGGGGGGAACACCGGGGAGCTGTTTTTT. The encoded protein is CASSRAMGGNTGELFF. The entire variable domain, with the rest obtained from reference TRBV7-6 and TRBJ2-2, is as follows: GAGVSQSPRYKVTKRGQDVALRCDPISGHVSLYWYRQALGQGPEFLTYFNYEAQQDKSGLPNDRFSAERPEGSISTLTIQRTEQRDSAMYRCASSRAMGGNTGELFFGEGSRLTVL.